This entry is about one T cell receptor (beta chain). Only a few counts were recorded for this clone. The clone's antigen remains unknown. Nothing much larger sits one base from this clone, and base qualities are not available. Using the deep immunoSEQ assay, multiplex PCR amplified TCR CDR3 regions from genomic DNA. For each cell subset, the extracted genomic DNA was distributed evenly across all wells of several immunoSEQ 96-well plates, and each plate served as one replicate. For sorted subsets, 200 to 250 ng of genomic DNA, equivalent to around 31,000 T cell genomes, went into each replicate PCR. The purified libraries were quantified using a Qubit 3.0 fluorometer, sized with a Bioanalyzer 2100, and then quantified again using the KAPA Library Quantification kit. Every immunoSEQ 96-well plate was sequenced on a separate single-read 150-cycle Illumina NextSeq 550 flow cell. The study's own analysis went as follows. Because the immunoSEQ output included only junctional sequences and no quality scores, the filtering could not be the same as the filtering used for full-length reads. Sequences were annotated with PyIR, a Python wrapper for IgBLAST v1.9, and V/J genes and CDR3 were assigned using IMGT germline references. Reads were removed for weak V/J assignments (E-value above 1e-6), missing CDR3, stop codons, out-of-frame junctions, or ambiguous translated residues. V3J clonotypes were defined as sequences sharing the same inferred V gene, J gene, and CDR3 amino acid sequence. Percentage overlap between repertoires was calculated by dividing the number of shared unique clonotypes by the size of the smaller repertoire. Richness of each repertoire was evaluated using RTK rarefaction, the Chao1 estimator, and Recon v2.1 estimates of unobserved clonotypes. OLGA was used to compute generation probabilities for all TCRbeta clonotypes that the gDNA method yielded from a few donors. As stored in TCRdb, this immuneACCESS dataset retains in-frame rearrangements with V and J assigned. A fraction of the clones does not appear; measured against another copy, unresolved V genes explain less than half of the discrepancy, and the remainder lacks a known reason. V and J calls and clone size follow that table, whereas D and trimming were derived from the DNA. This sample lists over 2,000,000 clones; 93% were detected once. The top ten constitute around 1.8% of the sample.

In the germline V gene (reference sequence), CDR1 corresponds to SEHNR and CDR2 to FQNEAQ. V and J are trimmed by 5 bases and 5 bases, and the gene matches miss 6 bases of the junction. The CDR3 numbers 14 residues from cysteine through phenylalanine. The kept DNA is CDR3 alone, 42 bases in frame from the first base. This specimen belongs to a study of shared clonotypes between healthy human individuals (dated by TCRdb to about 2020). Looking at the study overall: The cohort included a few men and a couple of women between 18 and 49 years of age. To estimate repertoire size and how much clonotypes are shared between individuals, the study performed deep sequencing of blood TCR repertoires from a handful of healthy adults. For each donor, three plates each were used for CD4 naive and CD4 memory, two plates were used for CD8 naive, and one plate was used for CD8 memory. Between about 0.8 and 9.5 billion PBMCs per donor were obtained by leukapheresis. To increase sequencing depth and limit assay-specific biases, TCR repertoire library preparation and sequencing were carried out by different laboratories using diverse techniques. The paper as a whole reports these results and caveats: Incomplete sequencing was indicated by rarefaction of sorted-subset datasets, despite the large sequencing depth. Based on pairwise subsampling, the degree of clonotype sharing among donors was expected to be affected by sequencing depth. The genetic and exposure-history diversity represented was limited by the small number of donors. Sampling was limited to blood, and TCR repertoires in tissue likely differ from TCR repertoires in blood. Compared with non-shared clonotypes, clonotypes shared by all four sorted-subset donors had higher generation probabilities. Larger estimated clonotype richness was generally found for naive subsets than for memory subsets. Sharing across four donors was observed for 5% to 6.5% of naive CD4, less than 4% of naive CD8, over 2% of memory CD4, and roughly 0.4% of memory CD8 clonotypes.

CD8 naive samples were CD45RO-negative cells positively selected for CCR7, giving a CD45RA+CCR7+ population that excluded TemRA cells. The donors were healthy, HIV-negative adults who had no recently reported acute infections or vaccinations. All donors were Caucasian adults living in Nashville, Tennessee, USA. Blood was collected by leukapheresis, and PBMCs were isolated by Ficoll-Histopaque density gradient centrifugation and then cryopreserved in liquid nitrogen vapor phase. Purity and quantity of every magnetically sorted T cell population were checked by analytical flow cytometry. Genomic DNA was isolated from every sorted fraction and measured by UV absorbance on a Nanodrop 2000c.

The sample consisted of naive CD8+ T cells from PBMCs. Interpreted using the paper, the cell subset or site label stands for: CD45RA+CCR7+. The source is a man between 18 and 35 years old in good health. Some clones in this sample may be carry-over from other donors' samples. Rearrangement joined TRBV7-9 to TRBJ1-5; the central 7 bases match TRBD1. The CDR3 sequence is CASSAEGAHQPQHF. The sequence in DNA is TGTGCCAGCAGCGCCGAGGGGGCCCATCAGCCCCAGCATTTT.